One sample yielded the 11 T cell receptor beta chains listed below, sequenced in a study of blood T cell repertoires in COVID-19. Clones were read by immunoSEQ multiplex PCR, and TCRdb kept only the in-frame ones, dropping some. The repertoire includes about 160,000 clones, over 85% of them detected once, and about a sixth sits in the top ten. Sequenced sample: peripheral blood. Source of these receptors: a man in his 60s with active or convalescent COVID-19.

The genes are TRBV6-6 and TRBJ2-5; D possibly corresponds to TRBD1 (6 bases). Trimming stripped 5 bases from V and 1 base from J, with 11 bases between. This CDR3 has 14 residues. Looked up from germline, CDR1 is MNHNY and CDR2 is SVGAGI (reference sequence). CDR3 sequence reads: CASSNMDSQETQYF. For the CDR3, the DNA is TGTGCCAGCAGTAACATGGACAGCCAAGAGACCCAGTACTTC.

This rearrangement joins TRBV5-1 to TRBJ1-3, with 9 bases matching TRBD1. Trimming at V came to 4 bases and at J to 3 bases, leaving 5 bases not matched to a gene. The CDR3 is made up of 15 amino acids. The germline gives CDR1 SGHRS, CDR2 YFSETQ. The CDR3 region has the DNA TGCGCCAGCAGCGTACAGGGGGCAGGTGGAAACACCATATATTTT. This codes for CASSVQGAGGNTIYF.

This sequence joins TRBV11-2 and TRBJ2-2, with no clear D. The germline V gene encodes CDR1 SGHAT and CDR2 FQNNGV. Between the trimmed V and J ends, which lost 4 bases and 1 base, there was a span of 4 bases. CDR3 size: 13 residues. As DNA, the CDR3 is TGTGCCAGCAGCTCCGGGAACACCGGGGAGCTGTTTTTT. Residues: CASSSGNTGELFF. The full variable domain, completed using reference TRBV11-2 and TRBJ2-2, is EAGVAQSPRYKIIEKRQSVAFWCNPISGHATLYWYQQILGQGPKLLIQFQNNGVVDDSQLPKDRFSAERLKGVDSTLKIQPAKLEDSAVYLCASSSGNTGELFFGEGSRLTVL.

The chain links TRBV28 to TRBJ1-2; TRBD1 matches 8 bases. The CDR3 extends over 14 amino acids. The junction had 7 bases not matched to a gene; V was cut back by 5 bases and J by 5 bases. Germline-derived CDR1 and CDR2 are MDHEN and SYDVKM. The CDR3 sequence: CASSPSQGAYGYTF. CDR3 coding DNA: TGTGCCAGCAGTCCATCCCAGGGGGCTTATGGCTACACCTTC.

This chain links TRBV6-5 with TRBJ1-4; 8 nucleotides align to TRBD1. V dropped 6 bases and J dropped 6; count of bases not matched to a gene: 9. Germline-derived CDR1 and CDR2 are MNHEY and SVGAGI. This CDR3 is 15 amino acids long. CDR3 nucleotides: TGTGCCAGCAGACCCTCAGGGGGCAGAGATGAAAAACTGTTTTTT. Encoded protein: CASRPSGGRDEKLFF.

This chain links TRBV18 with TRBJ2-2, with D maybe TRBD1 (5 bases). V was clipped by 3 bases and J by 3 bases, with 11 bases between them. CDR1 KGHSH and CDR2 LQKENI come from the germline V gene. The CDR3 length is 15 residues. CDR3 protein: CASSPYDRHTGELFF. The CDR3 nucleotides read TGTGCCAGCTCACCTTACGACAGACACACCGGGGAGCTGTTTTTT.

The chain recombines TRBV3-1 (or the pseudogene TRBV3-2) with TRBJ2-2; the match to TRBD2 covers 7 bases. The length of the CDR3 is 17 residues. V lost 2 bases, J lost 0 bases, and 6 bases stayed unmatched. Germline CDR1 and CDR2: LGHDT and YNNKEL (reference sequence). CDR3 protein: CASSQSRLATNTGELFF. CDR3 bases: TGTGCCAGCAGCCAATCAAGACTAGCCACGAACACCGGGGAGCTGTTTTTT.

This clone was seen only once. The chain employs TRBV5-1 and TRBJ1-2; D possibly corresponds to TRBD1 (6 bases). Trimming shortened V by 0 bases and J by 4 bases, and 13 bases separated the two germline ends. CDR3 length: 15 residues. Germline-derived CDR1 and CDR2 are SGHRS and YFSETQ. The CDR3 bases are TGCGCCAGCAGCTTGGCAGGGGAGCTGAGCTATGGCTACACCTTC. Amino acids: CASSLAGELSYGYTF.

The chain carries TRBV3-1 (or the pseudogene TRBV3-2) and TRBJ1-3; 9 bases match TRBD1. After removal of 1 base from V and 0 bases from J, the junction contained 7 bases not matched to a gene. The CDR3 extends over 18 amino acids. Germline V gene data show CDR1 as LGHDT and CDR2 as YNNKEL (reference sequence). The CDR3 sequence is CASSQVPGQGSSGNTIYF. CDR3 bases: TGTGCCAGCAGCCAAGTCCCGGGACAGGGTTCCTCTGGAAACACCATATATTTT.

The V call is TRBV28, the J call TRBJ1-2; D is possibly TRBD1 (6 bases). CDR3 size: 15 residues. Germline CDR1 is MDHEN and CDR2 is SYDVKM. Trimming removed 7 bases at V and 4 bases at J, with 19 bases between. This CDR3 reads CASTLGQPTGYGYTF. CDR3 DNA: TGTGCCAGCACCCTAGGACAGCCTACTGGCTATGGCTACACCTTC.

This rearrangement joins TRBV27 to TRBJ2-2; the D gene is possibly TRBD1 (5 bases). The CDR3 is 15 amino acids. CDR1 is MNHEY and CDR2 is SMNVEV in the germline V gene (reference sequence). The V end was cut by 3 bases, the J end by 2 bases, with 10 bases between. DNA of the CDR3: TGTGCCAGCAGTTTCGAAAGGGGTAACACCGGGGAGCTGTTTTTT. Its translation: CASSFERGNTGELFF.